Shown below are 23 T cell receptor beta chains from a single sample sequenced in a study of PD-1 blockade in mismatch repair-deficient tumors. The repertoire was sequenced with immunoSEQ multiplex PCR; TCRdb's copy has only in-frame clones and lacks some. The sample holds 120,000 or so clones, 86% seen once. The sample here was peripheral blood, taken 44 weeks after starting pembrolizumab. The receptors come from an adult with mismatch repair-deficient cancer.

The gene calls are TRBV14 and TRBJ2-7, with a possible D match to TRBD1 (6 bases). The CDR3 is 13 amino acids. Germline loops: CDR1 SGHDN, CDR2 FVKESK. Trimming took 3 bases from V and 3 from J, leaving 9 bases between them. DNA of the CDR3: TGTGCCAGCAGCCAGGGGACACTCTACGAGCAGTACTTC. Residues: CASSQGTLYEQYF.

The chain combines TRBV14 with TRBJ1-2; 9 bases match TRBD1. This CDR3 has 15 amino acids. The junction had 6 bases not matched to a gene; V was cut back by 2 bases and J by 5 bases. Looked up from germline, CDR1 is SGHDN and CDR2 is FVKESK. The DNA for the CDR3 is TGTGCCAGCAGCCAATCGACAGGGGGGGCTTATGGCTACACCTTC. Amino acids: CASSQSTGGAYGYTF.

This rearrangement joins TRBV5-4 to TRBJ1-2, with D perhaps TRBD1 (6 bases). The V and J ends lost 6 bases and 8 bases respectively, with 14 bases between them. In germline, CDR1 is SGHNT, CDR2 YYREEE (reference sequence). This CDR3 is built from 12 residues. This chain's CDR3 is CASTRDTRGYTF. CDR3 coding DNA: TGTGCCAGCACCCGGGACACCCGAGGCTACACCTTC.

The chain employs TRBV30 and TRBJ1-2; D gene unclear. The length of the CDR3 is 15 residues. The germline V and J ends were trimmed by 0 bases and 4 bases, with 15 bases remaining between them. Germline loops: CDR1 GTSNPN, CDR2 SVGIG (reference sequence). DNA of the CDR3: TGTGCCTGGAGTGTAGTTACAGCTACTTCCTATGGCTACACCTTC. Amino acids: CAWSVVTATSYGYTF.

This clone was counted only a few times. The chain employs TRBV19 and TRBJ1-2; D is perhaps TRBD1 (5 bases). Germline V gene data show CDR1 as LNHDA and CDR2 as SQIVND (reference sequence). Between the trimmed V and J ends, which lost 8 bases and 10 bases, there was a span of 23 bases. CDR3 size: 14 residues. The CDR3 DNA reads TGTGCCAGTGCCGAGTCCTGGGGCTCTATTGACTACACCTTC. It yields the protein CASAESWGSIDYTF.

This chain joins TRBV7-9 and TRBJ2-7; 7 nucleotides agree with TRBD2. The CDR3 sequence is 13 residues long. Germline trimming cut 3 bases from V and 5 bases from J; bases unmatched to any gene: 4. Germline CDR1 is SEHNR and CDR2 is FQNEAQ (reference sequence). This CDR3 reads CASSFSGRHEQYF. The DNA for the CDR3 is TGTGCCAGCAGCTTTTCCGGGAGGCACGAGCAGTACTTC.

The V gene is TRBV9, the J gene TRBJ1-1; D might be TRBD1 (6 bases). This CDR3 has 14 residues. Looked up from germline, CDR1 is SGDLS and CDR2 is YYNGEE. The ends were cut back, 0 bases at V and 5 bases at J, with 11 bases in the middle. The CDR3 bases are TGTGCCAGCAGCGTAGTGGGGGGCTATACTGAAGCTTTCTTT. This gives the protein CASSVVGGYTEAFF. Together with reference TRBV9 and TRBJ1-1, the CDR3 gives the full variable domain: DSGVTQTPKHLITATGQRVTLRCSPRSGDLSVYWYQQSLDQGLQFLIQYYNGEERAKGNILERFSAQQFPDLHSELNLSSLELGDSALYFCASSVVGGYTEAFFGQGTRLTVV.

This chain joins TRBV19 and TRBJ2-1; the D gene is possibly TRBD1 (5 bases). The germline V gene has CDR1 LNHDA and CDR2 SQIVND (reference sequence). The CDR3 covers 13 residues. Trimming left V 3 bases short and J 8 bases short, with 11 bases between. The CDR3 region is CASSMAGPYEQFF. Written as DNA, the CDR3 is TGTGCCAGTAGTATGGCAGGGCCCTATGAGCAGTTCTTC.

This rearrangement joins TRBV10-3 to TRBJ1-1, with TRBD1 identical over 7 bases. Germline trimming cut 7 bases from V and 3 bases from J; bases unmatched to any gene: 5. The CDR3 length is 13 residues. Germline loops: CDR1 ENHRY, CDR2 SYGVKD. CDR3 region: CAIKGQRDTEAFF. The DNA of the CDR3 is TGTGCCATCAAGGGACAGCGGGACACTGAAGCTTTCTTT.

The rearrangement links TRBV5-1 to TRBJ2-1; 10 bases line up with TRBD2. This CDR3 region has 16 residues. Per germline, CDR1 SGHRS and CDR2 YFSETQ. The J segment lost 8 bases and the V segment lost 0 bases, leaving 8 bases of the junction unmatched. The DNA of the CDR3 is TGCGCCAGCAGCTTGGCTCCCCTAGCGGGAGCGGATGAGCAGTTCTTC. This codes for CASSLAPLAGADEQFF. Complete variable domain (other parts from reference TRBV5-1 and TRBJ2-1): KAGVTQTPRYLIKTRGQQVTLSCSPISGHRSVSWYQQTPGQGLQFLFEYFSETQRNKGNFPGRFSGRQFSNSRSEMNVSTLELGDSALYLCASSLAPLAGADEQFFGPGTRLTVL.

V usage is TRBV9 and J usage is TRBJ2-5, with D perhaps being TRBD1 or TRBD2 (5 bases each). The CDR3 sequence is 14 residues long. Germline V lookup: CDR1 SGDLS, CDR2 YYNGEE. Between the trimmed V and J ends, which lost 0 bases and 1 base, there was a span of 7 bases. CDR3 sequence (DNA): TGTGCCAGCAGCGTAGAGGGGACCCAAGAGACCCAGTACTTC. This codes for CASSVEGTQETQYF.

The chain links TRBV6-6 to TRBJ2-7; 7 bases are a match to TRBD1. The V gene end was trimmed by 2 bases and the J gene end by 3 bases; junction bases not matched to a gene: 1. CDR3 length: 13 residues. Germline V lookup: CDR1 MNHNY, CDR2 SVGAGI (reference sequence). DNA for the CDR3: TGTGCCAGCAGTTACAACAGGGGCTACGAGCAGTACTTC. Amino acid sequence: CASSYNRGYEQYF.

The V call is TRBV28, the J call TRBJ2-6; TRBD2 is a possible D gene (5 bases). The CDR3 is 16 residues long. Looked up from germline, CDR1 is MDHEN and CDR2 is SYDVKM. V dropped 6 bases and J dropped 1 base, with 13 bases sitting between them. CDR3 in amino acids: CASSRPSPSGANVLTF. In nucleotides, the CDR3 is TGTGCCAGCAGCCGGCCTAGCCCTTCTGGGGCCAACGTCCTGACTTTC.

The chain employs TRBV11-2 and TRBJ2-7; 9 positions match TRBD1. The junction had 2 bases not matched to a gene; V was cut back by 2 bases and J by 3 bases. The CDR3 length is 14 residues. Germline V gene data show CDR1 as SGHAT and CDR2 as FQNNGV. In DNA, the CDR3 is TGTGCCAGCAGCTTATGGGGACAGGGCTACGAGCAGTACTTC. It codes for CASSLWGQGYEQYF.

J is TRBJ2-3 and V is TRBV6-6, with TRBD1 matching 10 bases. CDR1 is MNHNY, CDR2 SVGAGI, per germline (reference sequence). With V trimmed by 5 bases and J by 6 bases, 11 bases remained unmatched. The CDR3 length is 16 residues. The CDR3: CASSPPGQGRSDTQYF. CDR3 in DNA: TGTGCCAGCAGTCCGCCGGGACAGGGGCGGTCGGATACGCAGTATTTT.

The chain recombines TRBV4-3 with TRBJ2-2, with TRBD2 matching over 7 bases. The length of the CDR3 is 17 residues. The germline V gene has CDR1 LGHNA and CDR2 YSLEER. The V and J ends lost 4 bases and 5 bases, in that order; junction bases with no gene match: 13. For the CDR3, the DNA is TGCGCCAGCAGCCCAAACCTCGCGGGAGAAGGAACCGGGGAGCTGTTTTTT. Its protein is CASSPNLAGEGTGELFF.

The CDR3 DNA reads TGCGCCAGCAGCCATCCCTGGAGGGGAGGCTCTGGAAACACCATATATTTT. Protein product: CASSHPWRGGSGNTIYF. This chain connects TRBV4-1 to TRBJ1-3, with D possibly being TRBD1 (5 bases). The ends were cut back, 3 bases at V and 0 bases at J, with 15 bases in the middle. This CDR3 is built from 17 residues. CDR1 is MGHRA and CDR2 is YSYEKL in the germline V gene.

The chain joins TRBV2 to TRBJ1-5; a weak D match, TRBD1 (5 bases). V lost 6 bases and J lost 2, with 14 bases in between. The CDR3 sequence is 15 residues long. Germline CDR1 and CDR2: SNHLY and FYNNEI. CDR3 sequence reads: CASSPMSRGNQPQHF. The CDR3 bases are TGTGCCAGCAGCCCGATGTCCAGGGGCAATCAGCCCCAGCATTTT.

J is TRBJ2-3 and V is TRBV6-1, with TRBD2 matching 8 bases. J lost 0 bases, V lost 2 bases, and 1 base had no gene match. CDR1 and CDR2 (germline): MNHNS, SASEGT. This CDR3 spans 15 amino acids. The CDR3 here is CASSELAGSTDTQYF. Here the CDR3 DNA reads TGTGCCAGCAGTGAACTAGCGGGTAGCACAGATACGCAGTATTTT.

The chain uses TRBV28 and TRBJ2-7; no firm D call. V shed 3 bases and J shed 2 bases, with 5 bases lying between them. The length of the CDR3 is 12 residues. The V gene's germline CDR1 is MDHEN and CDR2 SYDVKM. This CDR3 is CASSFSTYEQYF. Written as DNA, the CDR3 is TGTGCCAGCAGTTTCTCAACCTACGAGCAGTACTTC.

The chain recombines TRBV30 with TRBJ2-1; unclear D gene. CDR1 and CDR2 (germline): GTSNPN, SVGIG (reference sequence). The CDR3 runs 10 residues. Trimming took off 2 bases at V and 9 bases at J, with 5 bases between the two ends. CDR3 DNA: TGTGCCTGGAGTATCAGTGAGCAGTTCTTC. It yields the protein CAWSISEQFF.

This rearrangement joins TRBV9 to TRBJ2-7; the match to TRBD2 covers 7 bases. Per germline, CDR1 SGDLS and CDR2 YYNGEE. The CDR3 consists of 17 residues. V shed 4 bases, J shed 0 bases, and the junction held 13 bases outside the gene matches. The CDR3 protein is CASSKRETGTNSYEQYF. CDR3 DNA sequence: TGTGCCAGCAGCAAAAGGGAGACCGGGACTAACTCCTACGAGCAGTACTTC. Full variable domain (missing parts from reference TRBV9 and TRBJ2-7): DSGVTQTPKHLITATGQRVTLRCSPRSGDLSVYWYQQSLDQGLQFLIQYYNGEERAKGNILERFSAQQFPDLHSELNLSSLELGDSALYFCASSKRETGTNSYEQYFGPGTRLTVT.

This rearrangement joins TRBV11-2 to TRBJ2-1; the D is unclear. The CDR3 covers 16 residues. Between the trimmed V and J ends, which lost 1 base and 1 base, there was a span of 11 bases. Germline V gene data show CDR1 as SGHAT and CDR2 as FQNNGV. The CDR3 is CASSLAGGGSYNEQFF. The CDR3 nucleotides are TGTGCCAGCAGCTTAGCCGGCGGTGGTTCCTACAATGAGCAGTTCTTC. Filled out from reference TRBV11-2 and TRBJ2-1, the complete variable domain reads EAGVAQSPRYKIIEKRQSVAFWCNPISGHATLYWYQQILGQGPKLLIQFQNNGVVDDSQLPKDRFSAERLKGVDSTLKIQPAKLEDSAVYLCASSLAGGGSYNEQFFGPGTRLTVL.